This T cell receptor beta chain was found in a study of cytomegalovirus exposure and HLA in healthy donors. Vbeta (60) and Jbeta (13) primers were used in the PCR. Assay used: immunoSEQ multiplex PCR; TCRdb lists only in-frame clones, some missing. This table has 100,000 to 150,000 clones, around 81% appearing once. The study, taken as a whole, reports: CMV serostatus was the only recorded immune exposure for donors. In presence/absence analyses, roughly uniform sequencing depth across donors was assumed.

Concerning this clone itself: Its antigen is not known.

CDR3 length equals 15 residues. Per germline, CDR1 LNHDA and CDR2 SQIVND (reference sequence). Trimming left V 3 bases short and J 1 base short, with 12 bases between. The chain joins TRBV19 to TRBJ2-5, with D possibly TRBD1 on 7 matching bases. This TCR was sampled from a woman aged 45-65 years in good health and CMV-seronegative. Input material: PBMCs. The CDR3 sequence is CASSMEGQSQETQYF. The CDR3 DNA sequence: TGTGCCAGTAGTATGGAGGGACAGTCCCAAGAGACCCAGTACTTC.